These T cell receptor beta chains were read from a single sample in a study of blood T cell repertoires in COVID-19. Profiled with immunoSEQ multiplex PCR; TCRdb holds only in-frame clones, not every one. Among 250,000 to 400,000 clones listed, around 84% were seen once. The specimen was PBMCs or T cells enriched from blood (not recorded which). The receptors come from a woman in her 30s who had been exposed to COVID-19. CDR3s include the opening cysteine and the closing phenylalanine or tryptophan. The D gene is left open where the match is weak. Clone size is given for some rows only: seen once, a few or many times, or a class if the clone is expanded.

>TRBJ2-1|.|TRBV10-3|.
CAISPSNEQFF
TGTGCCATCAGCCCTAGCAATGAGCAGTTCTTC
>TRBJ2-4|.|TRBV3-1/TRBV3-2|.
CASSPDKGNIQYF
TGTGCCAGCAGTCCGGACAAGGGAAACATTCAGTACTTC
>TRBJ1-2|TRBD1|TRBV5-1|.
CASSFGQGGNYGYTF
TGCGCCAGCAGCTTCGGACAGGGGGGGAACTATGGCTACACCTTC
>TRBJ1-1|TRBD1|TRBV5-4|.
CASSRDRGRQNTEAFF
TGTGCCAGCAGCCGGGACAGGGGGCGACAAAACACTGAAGCTTTCTTT
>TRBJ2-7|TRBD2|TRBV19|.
CASSRTRGLAGDTYEQYF
TGTGCCAGTAGCCGAACCCGGGGCTTAGCGGGAGATACCTACGAGCAGTACTTC
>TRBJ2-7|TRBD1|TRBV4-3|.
CASSRRDRPYEQYF
TGCGCCAGCAGCCGTCGGGACAGACCCTACGAGCAGTACTTC
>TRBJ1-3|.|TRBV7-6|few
CASSLETPGGGSGNTIYF
TGTGCCAGCAGCTTAGAGACACCCGGGGGTGGCTCTGGAAACACCATATATTTT
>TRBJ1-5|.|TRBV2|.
CASKYLVNQPQHF
TGTGCCAGCAAATACTTGGTAAATCAGCCCCAGCATTTT
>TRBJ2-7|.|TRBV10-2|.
CASSDKGGAYEQYF
TGCGCCAGCAGTGATAAGGGAGGCGCCTACGAGCAGTACTTC
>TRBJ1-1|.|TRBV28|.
CASSLSWTQNTEAFF
TGTGCCAGCAGTTTATCCTGGACTCAGAACACTGAAGCTTTCTTT
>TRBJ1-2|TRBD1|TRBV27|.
CASSLTGLGYGYTF
TGTGCCAGCAGTTTGACAGGGTTGGGATATGGCTACACCTTC
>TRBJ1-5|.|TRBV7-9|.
CASSPAGDWTNQPQHF
TGTGCCAGCAGCCCCGCGGGGGACTGGACGAATCAGCCCCAGCATTTT
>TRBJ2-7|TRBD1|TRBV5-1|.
CASSSTGNSDEQYF
TGCGCCAGCAGCTCGACAGGGAACTCTGACGAGCAGTACTTC
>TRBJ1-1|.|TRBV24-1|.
CATRTALNTEAFF
TGTGCCACCAGGACAGCGTTGAACACTGAAGCTTTCTTT
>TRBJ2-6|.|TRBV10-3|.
CAIRFTQGGDSGANVLTF
TGTGCCATCAGATTCACCCAAGGGGGGGACTCTGGGGCCAACGTCCTGACTTTC
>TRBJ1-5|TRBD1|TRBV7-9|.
CASSRDRGTNQPQHF
TGTGCCAGCAGCCGGGACAGGGGCACCAATCAGCCCCAGCATTTT
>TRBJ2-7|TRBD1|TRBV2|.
CASMDRGYEQYF
TGTGCCAGCATGGACAGGGGCTACGAGCAGTACTTC
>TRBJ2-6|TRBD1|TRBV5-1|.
CASSPGQGALGANVLTF
TGCGCCAGCAGCCCGGGACAGGGGGCGCTCGGGGCCAACGTCCTGACTTTC
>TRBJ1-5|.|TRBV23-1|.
CARLRWKDSFGVYGSGLNQPQHF
TGCGCCAGACTACGGTGGAAGGACTCCTTTGGGGTTTATGGTTCGGGCCTCAATCAGCCCCAGCATTTT
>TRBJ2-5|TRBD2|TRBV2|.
CASSQGSGASQETQYF
TGTGCCAGCAGTCAGGGTAGCGGGGCATCCCAAGAGACCCAGTACTTC
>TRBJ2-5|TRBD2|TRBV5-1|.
CASSLAGEKETQYF
TGCGCCAGCAGCTTAGCGGGGGAGAAAGAGACCCAGTACTTC
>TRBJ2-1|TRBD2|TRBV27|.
CASSPTPGLAGAPSSYNEQFF
TGTGCCAGCAGTCCGACCCCGGGACTAGCGGGAGCCCCGAGCTCCTACAATGAGCAGTTCTTC
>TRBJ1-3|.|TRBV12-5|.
CASGLLMSSGNTIYF
TGTGCTAGTGGTTTGTTGATGAGCTCTGGAAACACCATATATTTT
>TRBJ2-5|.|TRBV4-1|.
CASSLRSGEETQYF
TGCGCCAGCAGCCTCCGTAGCGGAGAAGAGACCCAGTACTTC
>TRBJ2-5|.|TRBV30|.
CAWSLTVQETQYF
TGTGCCTGGAGTCTGACAGTTCAAGAGACCCAGTACTTC
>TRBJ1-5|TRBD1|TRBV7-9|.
CASSLQGANQPQHF
TGTGCCAGCAGTCTACAGGGGGCCAATCAGCCCCAGCATTTT
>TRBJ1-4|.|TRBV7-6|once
CASSPTGPPNEKLFF
TGTGCCAGCAGCCCCACAGGGCCCCCTAATGAAAAACTGTTTTTT
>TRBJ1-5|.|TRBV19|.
CASSIGTGSNQPQHF
TGTGCCAGTAGTATTGGGACTGGTAGCAATCAGCCCCAGCATTTT
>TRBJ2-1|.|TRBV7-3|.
CASSLSRNNGQFF
TGTGCCAGCAGCTTAAGCAGAAACAATGGGCAGTTCTTC
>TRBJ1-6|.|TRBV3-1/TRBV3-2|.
CASSQSGRNSPLHF
TGTGCCAGCAGCCAGAGCGGGCGTAATTCACCCCTCCACTTT
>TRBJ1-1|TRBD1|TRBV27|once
CASSSGQGSEAFF
TGTGCCAGCAGTTCCGGACAGGGCTCTGAAGCTTTCTTT
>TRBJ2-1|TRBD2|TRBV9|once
CASSASGSNYNEQFF
TGTGCCAGCAGCGCAAGCGGGAGTAACTACAATGAGCAGTTCTTC
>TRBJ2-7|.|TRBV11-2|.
CASSLVAQGEEQYF
TGTGCCAGCAGCTTAGTGGCGCAGGGCGAGGAGCAGTACTTC
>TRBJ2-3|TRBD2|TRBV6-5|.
CARAREDRRYTQYF
TGTGCCAGAGCCCGGGAGGACCGACGATATACGCAGTATTTT
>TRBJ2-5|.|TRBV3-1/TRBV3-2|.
CASSQGIYGETQYF
TGTGCCAGCAGCCAAGGTATCTACGGGGAGACCCAGTACTTC
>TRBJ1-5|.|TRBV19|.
CASSIRGSNQPQHF
TGTGCCAGTAGTATACGAGGTAGCAATCAGCCCCAGCATTTT
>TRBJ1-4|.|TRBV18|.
CASSPRTTNEKLFF
TGTGCCAGCTCACCCAGAACAACTAATGAAAAACTGTTTTTT
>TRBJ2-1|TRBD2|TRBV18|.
CASSPPLSGGSFGEQFF
TGTGCCAGCTCACCACCGTTAAGCGGGGGATCCTTCGGTGAGCAGTTCTTC
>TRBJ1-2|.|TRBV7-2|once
CASRFSGNYGYTF
TGTGCCAGCAGATTTTCAGGGAACTATGGCTACACCTTC
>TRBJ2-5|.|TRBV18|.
CASSPPTSGQRGQTQYF
TGTGCCAGCTCACCACCAACGTCGGGACAAAGAGGGCAGACCCAGTACTTC
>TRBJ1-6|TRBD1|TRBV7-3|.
CASSAAGGNSPLHF
TGTGCCAGCAGCGCGGCAGGGGGGAATTCACCCCTCCACTTT
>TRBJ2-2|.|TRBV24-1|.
CATSDPTLSNTGELFF
TGTGCCACCAGTGATCCGACACTTTCGAACACCGGGGAGCTGTTTTTT
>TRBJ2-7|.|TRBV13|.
CASSLYSVSSYEQYF
TGTGCCAGCAGCCTATATAGCGTCAGCTCCTACGAGCAGTACTTC
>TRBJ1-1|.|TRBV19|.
CASSNPGWVEAFF
TGTGCCAGTAGTAATCCGGGGTGGGTTGAAGCTTTCTTT
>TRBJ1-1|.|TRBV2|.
CASKGVFPNTEAFF
TGTGCCAGTAAAGGGGTATTCCCGAACACTGAAGCTTTCTTT
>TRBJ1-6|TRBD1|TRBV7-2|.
CASRQGVANSPLHF
TGTGCCAGCAGGCAGGGGGTAGCTAATTCACCCCTCCACTTT
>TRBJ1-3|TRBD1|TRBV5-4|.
CASSAPGQSGNTIYF
TGTGCCAGCAGCGCCCCGGGACAGTCTGGAAACACCATATATTTT
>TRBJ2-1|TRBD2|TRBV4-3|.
CASSQISGGVNEQFF
TGCGCCAGCAGCCAAATTAGCGGGGGGGTAAATGAGCAGTTCTTC
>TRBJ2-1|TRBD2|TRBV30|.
CAWSVIPGGYNEQFF
TGTGCCTGGAGTGTCATACCGGGGGGGTACAATGAGCAGTTCTTC
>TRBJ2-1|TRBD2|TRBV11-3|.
CASSMGTINEQFF
TGTGCCAGCAGCATGGGGACTATTAATGAGCAGTTCTTC
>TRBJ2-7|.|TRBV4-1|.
CASSQVGQSGEQYF
TGCGCCAGCAGCCAGGTAGGACAGTCGGGCGAGCAGTACTTC
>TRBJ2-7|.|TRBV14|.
CASSHVSDTSSYEQYF
TGTGCCAGCAGCCATGTGAGTGACACCTCCTCCTACGAGCAGTACTTC
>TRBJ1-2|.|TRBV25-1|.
CASSESYSNYGYTF
TGTGCCAGCAGTGAAAGTTACAGTAACTATGGCTACACCTTC
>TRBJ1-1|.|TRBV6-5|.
CASSYSMVRGGTEAFF
TGTGCCAGCAGTTACTCGATGGTTAGGGGTGGAACTGAAGCTTTCTTT